What follows describes a single T cell receptor beta chain. The germline V gene encodes CDR1 ENHRY and CDR2 SYGVKD. The length of the CDR3 is 16 residues. With 4 bases clipped from V and 2 bases from J, the junction kept 9 bases outside the gene matches. This entry is derived from a study of blood T cell repertoires in COVID-19. As for the study in general: The study drew acute and convalescent COVID-19 samples from the United States, Italy and Spain. Sources were T cells, B-cell-depleted T cells, or PBMCs; the material itself was cDNA or gDNA.

In the source study's methods: Using reference gene primer amplification, nucleated cell counts were estimated. TCRdb's table, derived via immunoSEQ multiplex PCR, lists solely in-frame clones and lacks some. V, J and clone size reflect that table, while D and trimming were determined from the DNA. The top ten clones hold approximately 7.9% of a sample with some 120,000 clones, approximately 77% of them seen once. The clonotype comes from a human donor in a cohort sampled during active COVID-19. Source material: peripheral blood. The chain has TRBV10-3 and TRBJ2-7; 9 bases align to TRBD1. CDR3 DNA sequence: TGTGCCATCAGTGGAGGCGCCGGGACAGGGCCCTACGAGCAGTACTTC. Amino acid sequence: CAISGGAGTGPYEQYF.